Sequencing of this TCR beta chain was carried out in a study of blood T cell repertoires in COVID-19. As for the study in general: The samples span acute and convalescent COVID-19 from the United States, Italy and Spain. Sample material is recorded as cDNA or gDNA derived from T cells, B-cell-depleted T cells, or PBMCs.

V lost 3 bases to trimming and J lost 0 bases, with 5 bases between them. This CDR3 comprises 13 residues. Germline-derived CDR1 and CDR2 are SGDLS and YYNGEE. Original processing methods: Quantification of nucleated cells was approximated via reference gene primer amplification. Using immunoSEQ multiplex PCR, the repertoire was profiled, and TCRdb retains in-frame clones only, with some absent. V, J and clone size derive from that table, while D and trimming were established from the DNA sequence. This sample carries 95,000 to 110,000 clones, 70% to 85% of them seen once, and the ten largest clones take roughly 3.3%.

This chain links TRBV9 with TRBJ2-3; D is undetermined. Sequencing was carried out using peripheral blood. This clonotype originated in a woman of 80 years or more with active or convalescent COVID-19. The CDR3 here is CASSGASTDTQYF. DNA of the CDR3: TGTGCCAGCAGCGGAGCTAGCACAGATACGCAGTATTTT. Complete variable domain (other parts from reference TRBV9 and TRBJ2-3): DSGVTQTPKHLITATGQRVTLRCSPRSGDLSVYWYQQSLDQGLQFLIQYYNGEERAKGNILERFSAQQFPDLHSELNLSSLELGDSALYFCASSGASTDTQYFGPGTRLTVL.